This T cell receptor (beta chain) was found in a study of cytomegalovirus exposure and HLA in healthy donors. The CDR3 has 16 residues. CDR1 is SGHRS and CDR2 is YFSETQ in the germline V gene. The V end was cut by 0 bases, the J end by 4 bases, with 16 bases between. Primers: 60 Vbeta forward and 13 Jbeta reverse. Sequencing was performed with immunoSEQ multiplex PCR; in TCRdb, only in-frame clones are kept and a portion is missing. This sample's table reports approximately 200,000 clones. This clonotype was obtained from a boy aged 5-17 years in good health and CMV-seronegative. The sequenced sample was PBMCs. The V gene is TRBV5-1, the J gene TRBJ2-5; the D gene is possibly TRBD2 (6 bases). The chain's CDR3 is CASSLAGRRLGETQYF. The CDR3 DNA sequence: TGCGCCAGCAGCTTGGCGGGACGCCGACTAGGAGAGACCCAGTACTTC.